This TCR beta chain was obtained from a study of CD8 T cells in ankylosing spondylitis. Study conclusions and caveats: Previously reported in reactive arthritis synovial fluid and blood were some of the motif variants.

In germline, CDR1 is KGHDR, CDR2 SFDVKD. The V segment lost 4 bases and the J segment 5 bases; nucleotides outside the gene matches: 5. The CDR3 is 15 residues long. TCRdb recomputed calls from the 5' RACE reads with MiXCR, one row per CDR3 protein. This sample has just over 300,000 distinct CDR3 sequences, with less than 25% found just once. In the case of this clonotype: No antigen is known for it.

V gene TRBV24-1 combines with J gene TRBJ2-2; 8 nucleotides line up with TRBD2. The origin of this receptor is a female donor with ankylosing spondylitis or in good health (not recorded which). The sequenced sample consisted of blood, either unsorted or a sorted T cell fraction (not recorded which). The CDR3 here is CATSEYGRGTGELFF. CDR3 in DNA: TGTGCCACCAGTGAATACGGGAGGGGGACCGGGGAGCTGTTTTTT.